A single T cell receptor (beta chain) is shown here with its context. UMI-labeled 5' RACE produced the TCR beta libraries. TCRdb reanalyzed the 5' RACE reads, giving one entry per CDR3 protein sequence and no DNA. This sample contains roughly 12,000 distinct CDR3 sequences. Germline V gene lookup returns CDR1 GTSNPN and CDR2 SVGIG (reference sequence). This CDR3 comprises 12 residues. The data were obtained in a study of human CD8 memory T cell subsets. The chain couples TRBV30 to TRBJ1-1. The source of this sequence is a human donor in good health. The specimen sequenced was CD8+ T cells from PBMCs. The CDR3 loop is CAWRGEKPEAFF.